The rows below give T cell receptor beta chains drawn from one sample of a study of cytomegalovirus exposure and HLA in healthy donors. Libraries were prepared by immunoSEQ multiplex PCR; TCRdb keeps only in-frame clonotypes and omits some of them. The sample has roughly 150,000 clones; roughly nine tenths are singletons. Material for sequencing was PBMCs. Every receptor here comes from a man aged 18-30 years in good health and CMV-seropositive. CDR3s include the opening cysteine and the closing phenylalanine or tryptophan. A D gene is named only where the DNA matches it firmly.

J	V	D	CDR3	DNA
TRBJ2-1	TRBV2	.	CASSPQTTYNEQFF	TGTGCCAGCAGCCCCCAGACAACCTACAATGAGCAGTTCTTC
TRBJ2-1	TRBV6-5	TRBD2	CASRLSGSPYNEQFF	TGTGCCAGCAGGCTCAGCGGGAGCCCATACAATGAGCAGTTCTTC
TRBJ2-5	TRBV5-4	TRBD2	CASSLEWGGTQYF	TGTGCCAGCAGCTTGGAGTGGGGGGGGACCCAGTACTTC
TRBJ2-1	TRBV28	TRBD2	CASRAGEGRGEQFF	TGTGCCAGCAGGGCGGGAGAAGGGCGTGGTGAGCAGTTCTTC
TRBJ2-2	TRBV7-2	TRBD2	CASSLIRGGLAGETGELFF	TGTGCCAGCAGCCTAATTAGGGGGGGACTAGCGGGAGAAACCGGGGAGCTGTTTTTT
TRBJ1-3	TRBV6-5	TRBD1	CASRGDRTSGNTIYF	TGTGCCAGCAGAGGGGACAGAACCTCTGGAAACACCATATATTTT
TRBJ1-2	TRBV30	TRBD1	CAWTGTGYGYTF	TGTGCCTGGACTGGGACAGGGTATGGCTACACCTTC
TRBJ1-1	TRBV28	.	CASSSSDKNTEAFF	TGTGCCAGCAGTTCCTCGGACAAAAACACTGAAGCTTTCTTT
TRBJ1-1	TRBV10-3	.	CAISDSVLGTEAFF	TGTGCCATCAGTGATAGCGTTTTGGGCACTGAAGCTTTCTTT
TRBJ1-1	TRBV21-1	.	CASSPRNDEDRVPGNTEAFF	TGTGCCAGCAGCCCGCGAAACGACGAGGACAGGGTCCCTGGGAACACTGAAGCTTTCTTT
TRBJ2-7	TRBV18	TRBD1	CASSPLRGHYEQYF	TGTGCCAGCTCACCACTGAGGGGGCACTACGAGCAGTACTTC
TRBJ2-2	TRBV5-1	TRBD2	CASSFLLAGGGTGELFF	TGCGCCAGCAGCTTTTTACTAGCGGGAGGAGGGACCGGGGAGCTGTTTTTT
TRBJ2-3	TRBV13	TRBD2	CASSSPMGLALGDTQYF	TGTGCCAGCAGCTCTCCAATGGGACTAGCCCTGGGAGATACGCAGTATTTT
TRBJ2-7	TRBV9	TRBD2	CASSPGLAAYEQYF	TGTGCCAGCAGCCCGGGACTAGCGGCCTACGAGCAGTACTTC
TRBJ2-7	TRBV4-2	TRBD2	CASSLGTSGINSYEQYF	TGTGCCAGCAGCCTAGGGACTAGCGGAATTAATTCCTACGAGCAGTACTTC
TRBJ1-1	TRBV6-6	.	CASSYMGVRTEAFF	TGTGCCAGCAGTTACATGGGCGTTCGCACTGAAGCTTTCTTT
TRBJ2-5	TRBV5-1	TRBD2	CASSFGTSEQAQYF	TGCGCCAGCAGCTTTGGGACTAGCGAGCAGGCCCAGTACTTC
TRBJ2-3	TRBV19	.	CASSSGRGQLTDTQYF	TGTGCCAGTAGTTCCGGGAGGGGACAGTTAACAGATACGCAGTATTTT
TRBJ2-7	TRBV6-1	.	CASSERWTYHEQYF	TGTGCCAGCAGTGAACGCTGGACATACCACGAGCAGTACTTC
TRBJ2-2	TRBV2	TRBD2	CASSEIRGRAAGELFF	TGTGCCAGCAGTGAAATTCGCGGGAGGGCCGCCGGGGAGCTGTTTTTT
TRBJ2-7	TRBV27	TRBD2	CASSRLREGHYEQYF	TGTGCCAGCAGTAGGTTGAGGGAGGGCCACTACGAGCAGTACTTC
TRBJ2-2	TRBV30	TRBD1	CAWRGQGTGELFF	TGTGCCTGGAGAGGACAGGGGACCGGGGAGCTGTTTTTT